This TCR beta chain was documented in a study of blood T cell repertoires in COVID-19. Study-level background: Sites in the United States, Italy and Spain provided acute and convalescent COVID-19 samples.

Recovery among Cohort 3 donors was established by two negative PCRs, clearance, or symptom resolution. Germline-derived CDR1 and CDR2 are MNHEY and SMNVEV (reference sequence). The germline V and J ends were trimmed by 5 bases and 3 bases, with 16 bases remaining between them. The CDR3 spans 15 residues. Clones were sequenced by immunoSEQ multiplex PCR, and TCRdb holds only the in-frame ones, with some missing. The sample holds around 250,000 clones, about 84% seen once. The TCR originated in a woman aged 45 to 65 who had recovered from COVID-19. Sample: PBMCs or T cells enriched from blood (not recorded which). The rearrangement uses TRBV27 and TRBJ1-2; a weak D match, TRBD1 (6 bases). CDR3 protein: CASSPIDRPDYGYTF. The CDR3 nucleotides are TGTGCCAGCAGTCCGATCGACAGGCCCGACTATGGCTACACCTTC.